A single sample gave rise to the 14 T cell receptor beta chains below, sequenced in a study of T cells in Graves' hyperthyroidism and ophthalmopathy. Amplified TCR beta CDR3 regions derived from RNA transcripts. The study used the HTBI primer set for a first-round RT-PCR of the TCR CDR3. MiXCR, run by TCRdb on the multiplex PCR reads, gives a single entry per CDR3 protein. The sample lists nearly 750,000 distinct CDR3 sequences, roughly 32% seen once, with roughly 31% in the top ten. Sequenced sample: blood. These receptors were obtained from a woman between 35 and 50 years old with Graves' hyperthyroidism.

This clonotype was picked up a small number of times. V gene TRBV19 combines with J gene TRBJ1-4; 10 positions agree with TRBD1. This CDR3 is built from 17 residues. The germline V gene has CDR1 LNHDA and CDR2 SQIVND (reference sequence). V trimming: 7 bases; J trimming: 8 bases; junction bases outside the gene matches: 16. The CDR3 sequence: CASNPGTGDGRWEKLFF. The CDR3 DNA reads as TGTGCCAGTAACCCCGGGACAGGGGACGGTCGGTGGGAAAAACTGTTTTTT.

The table lists this clonotype with many counts. V usage is TRBV9 and J usage is TRBJ1-1; D uncertain. The CDR3 is made up of 13 amino acids. Trimming pared 4 bases from V and 4 bases from J, leaving 11 bases between. The germline V gene has CDR1 SGDLS and CDR2 YYNGEE. The CDR3: CASSPEGGTEAFF. The CDR3 nucleotides are TGTGCCAGCAGCCCAGAGGGTGGCACTGAAGCTTTCTTT.

The J gene is TRBJ2-2, the V gene TRBV12-3 or TRBV12-4, with 11 bases aligning to TRBD2. The length of the CDR3 is 14 residues. The trim removed 6 bases at V and 6 bases at J, leaving 3 bases unmatched. The CDR3 sequence is CASRLSGRAGELFF. The DNA for the CDR3 is TGTGCCAGCAGGCTTAGCGGGAGGGCCGGGGAGCTGTTTTTT.

This clonotype was detected only a few times. The chain has TRBV9 and TRBJ2-5; 7 positions match TRBD2. Germline V gene lookup returns CDR1 SGDLS and CDR2 YYNGEE. Trimming took 4 bases from V and 5 from J; bases not matched to a gene: 14. The CDR3 is 16 amino acids. The CDR3 protein is CASSRWTSGISETQYF. The CDR3 DNA reads as TGTGCCAGCAGCAGATGGACTAGTGGGATTTCGGAGACCCAGTACTTC. The whole variable domain, remainder taken from reference TRBV9 and TRBJ2-5, is DSGVTQTPKHLITATGQRVTLRCSPRSGDLSVYWYQQSLDQGLQFLIQYYNGEERAKGNILERFSAQQFPDLHSELNLSSLELGDSALYFCASSRWTSGISETQYFGPGTRLLVL.

The chain combines TRBV10-3 with TRBJ2-6, with D unclear. Germline V gene sequence: CDR1 ENHRY, CDR2 SYGVKD. Trimming cost V 10 bases and J 4 bases, with 11 bases left between them. The CDR3 has 13 amino acids. CDR3 DNA sequence: TGTGCCAGCACCCCCCCCGGGGCCAACGTCCTGACTTTC. This gives the protein CASTPPGANVLTF.

This clonotype was counted ten times or more. CDR3 sequence (DNA): TGTGCCATCAGTGAGTCGACGACAGGGGGTCAGCCCCAGCATTTT. The encoded protein is CAISESTTGGQPQHF. The rearrangement uses TRBV10-3 and TRBJ1-5; 9 bases line up with TRBD1. The J segment lost 6 bases and the V segment lost 0 bases, leaving 3 bases of the junction unmatched. Germline CDR1 reads ENHRY; CDR2 reads SYGVKD. This CDR3 spans 15 amino acids.

In its sample, this clonotype was seen many times. The rearrangement uses TRBV7-8 and TRBJ1-2; the D is unclear. The CDR3 totals 13 residues. V was trimmed by 5 bases and J by 4 bases, leaving 11 bases between them. Germline assignment: CDR1 SGHVS and CDR2 FQNEAQ. As DNA, the CDR3 is TGTGCCAGCAGCCCCCGGGTGTCCTATGGCTACACCTTC. Translation: CASSPRVSYGYTF.

Only one count was recorded for this clonotype. This rearrangement joins TRBV9 to TRBJ1-6; no clear D. There are 15 residues in the CDR3. CDR1 is SGDLS and CDR2 is YYNGEE in the germline V gene. Trimming cost V 0 bases and J 7 bases, with 11 bases left between them. This chain's CDR3 is CASSVGGQPNSPLHF. Written as DNA, the CDR3 is TGTGCCAGCAGCGTAGGAGGGCAGCCGAATTCACCCCTCCACTTT. The full variable domain, rest sourced from reference TRBV9 and TRBJ1-6, is DSGVTQTPKHLITATGQRVTLRCSPRSGDLSVYWYQQSLDQGLQFLIQYYNGEERAKGNILERFSAQQFPDLHSELNLSSLELGDSALYFCASSVGGQPNSPLHFGNGTRLTVT.

This clonotype was counted many times. V usage is TRBV7-8 and J usage is TRBJ1-1, with D unclear. In germline, CDR1 is SGHVS, CDR2 FQNEAQ. This CDR3 has 13 amino acids. V dropped 3 bases and J dropped 2 bases, with 7 bases sitting between them. CDR3 bases: TGTGCCAGCAGCTTCAAGACCAACACTGAAGCTTTCTTT. Residues: CASSFKTNTEAFF.

J is TRBJ1-3 and V is TRBV6-5; 7 positions agree with TRBD1. The CDR3 totals 15 residues. V trimming: 5 bases; J trimming: 0 bases; junction bases outside the gene matches: 4. CDR1 is MNHEY, CDR2 SVGAGI, per germline. CDR3 nucleotides: TGTGCCAGCAGTGAAGGACAGGCCTCTGGAAACACCATATATTTT. Residues: CASSEGQASGNTIYF.

The chain recombines TRBV29-1 with TRBJ2-7; 9 bases line up with TRBD1. Germline V gene lookup returns CDR1 SQVTM and CDR2 ANQGSEA. The CDR3 runs to 14 residues. V dropped 2 bases and J dropped 7; count of bases not matched to a gene: 9. In DNA, the CDR3 is TGCAGCGTTGAACAAGGACAGGGGCCGGGTGAGCAGTACTTC. Protein: CSVEQGQGPGEQYF.

This clonotype was detected only a few times. The rearrangement links TRBV7-9 to TRBJ1-3; unclear D gene. Looked up from germline, CDR1 is SEHNR and CDR2 is FQNEAQ (reference sequence). The CDR3 consists of 15 residues. Deletions cut 1 base from V and 2 bases from J, with 9 bases between. The CDR3 protein is CASSLGETAGNTIYF. CDR3 coding DNA: TGTGCCAGCAGCTTAGGGGAAACTGCTGGAAACACCATATATTTT.

In this sample, this clonotype turned up a few times. The chain is built from TRBV19 and TRBJ1-1; the match to TRBD1 covers 7 bases. V lost 2 bases, J lost 6 bases, and 9 bases stayed unmatched. Germline lookup yields CDR1 LNHDA and CDR2 SQIVND (reference sequence). The CDR3 totals 15 residues. CDR3 in amino acids: CASSITPTGAAEAFF. DNA of the CDR3: TGTGCCAGTAGTATAACTCCCACAGGGGCGGCTGAAGCTTTCTTT.

V gene TRBV7-8 combines with J gene TRBJ1-1; D call uncertain. Looked up from germline, CDR1 is SGHVS and CDR2 is FQNEAQ. With 4 bases removed from V and 10 bases from J, the gap between germline ends came to 13 bases. This CDR3 contains 12 residues. CDR3 coding DNA: TGTGCCAGCAGCTCCGGGCCATGGGGAGCTTTCTTT. Translated, it gives CASSSGPWGAFF.